This TCR beta chain was recovered during a study of blood T cells in healthy people across ages. Primers used in a second PCR of roughly 7 to 12 cycles were a sample-barcoded 5' primer and a J-beta primer mix. Each CDR3 protein is one row after TCRdb ran MiXCR on the 5' RACE reads. The table has 1.2 million to 1.5 million distinct CDR3 sequences, approximately 63% seen once; the top ten hold roughly 6.3%. Germline V gene lookup returns CDR1 MDHEN and CDR2 SYDVKM. The length of the CDR3 is 13 residues. V was pared by 7 bases and J by 8 bases, with 12 bases between. Sequenced input: blood. V gene TRBV28 combines with J gene TRBJ1-6; no reliable D call. This TCR came from a man aged 18 to 30 in good health. As DNA, the CDR3 is TGTGCCAGCACTAATCAGGCGGATTCACCCCTCCACTTT. Its translation is CASTNQADSPLHF.